These 22 T cell receptor beta chains came from one sample sequenced in a study of identical twins. TCRdb reprocessed the 5' RACE reads via MiXCR and lists one record per CDR3 protein. The repertoire holds around 470,000 distinct CDR3 sequences, with about 14% as singletons. This same sample was also part of a study on yellow fever vaccine responses in identical twins.

The specimen was CD4+ T cells sorted from blood. The receptors here all came from a woman aged 18-29 years in good health.

The V call is TRBV11-2, the J call TRBJ2-2, with 14 nucleotides matching TRBD2. Germline CDR1 reads SGHAT; CDR2 reads FQNNGV. With V trimmed by 4 bases and J by 5 bases, 9 bases remained unmatched. The CDR3 spans 18 residues. CDR3 residues: CASSSPPGLAGVTGELFF. The CDR3 DNA sequence: TGTGCCAGCAGCTCACCTCCGGGACTAGCGGGAGTTACCGGGGAGCTGTTTTTT.

This clonotype was found a few times. The genes are TRBV20-1 and TRBJ2-1; perhaps D is TRBD1 or TRBD2 (6 bases each). Between the trimmed V and J ends, which lost 2 bases and 9 bases, there was a span of 17 bases. The CDR3 loop spans 14 amino acids. Germline assignment: CDR1 DFQATT and CDR2 SNEGSKA (reference sequence). The CDR3 DNA is TGCAGTGCTAGACCCCGGGGGCCGCGCCGTGAGCAGTTCTTC. Translating gives CSARPRGPRREQFF.

This clonotype was seen many times. The CDR3 DNA follows: TGTGCCAGCAGTCCGTTAGGGGGGGCCCAAAACATTCAGTACTTC. This sequence encodes CASSPLGGAQNIQYF. This chain connects TRBV12-3 or TRBV12-4 to TRBJ2-4; possibly TRBD2 for D (7 bases). The CDR3 length is 15 residues. Trimming took off 5 bases at V and 5 bases at J, with 16 bases between the two ends.

This clonotype was recorded many times. The junction shows a germline mismatch at one end, possibly a read error. The CDR3 protein is CASSLLLF. The DNA of the CDR3 is TGTGCCAGCAGCTTATTACTCTTC. V usage is TRBV7-9 and J usage is TRBJ2-1; D uncertain. In germline, CDR1 is SEHNR, CDR2 FQNEAQ (reference sequence). The CDR3 has 8 residues.

This clonotype showed up just a few times. The chain has TRBV12-3 or TRBV12-4 and TRBJ1-4; 8 positions match TRBD1. V lost 6 bases, J lost 8 bases, and 8 bases stayed unmatched. The CDR3 spans 14 residues. The CDR3 protein is CASRKTGVSEKLFF. The CDR3 DNA is TGTGCCAGCAGAAAGACAGGGGTCTCGGAAAAACTGTTTTTT.

This chain links TRBV6-5 with TRBJ2-7; D is unclear. The CDR3 contains 15 residues. In germline, CDR1 is MNHEY, CDR2 SVGAGI. The V gene lost 2 bases and the J gene lost 4 bases, with 15 bases spanning the gap. The CDR3 loop is CASSYRAAGKYEQYF. Written as DNA, the CDR3 is TGTGCCAGCAGTTACAGGGCCGCCGGAAAGTACGAGCAGTACTTC.

The chain links TRBV5-1 to TRBJ2-7, with TRBD1 matching over 8 bases. This CDR3 comprises 14 residues. The ends lost 4 bases at V and 2 bases at J; junction bases unmatched: 5. Germline CDR1 reads SGHRS; CDR2 reads YFSETQ. The CDR3 is CASSPPGQAYEQYF. In nucleotides, the CDR3 is TGCGCCAGCAGCCCCCCGGGACAGGCCTACGAGCAGTACTTC.

V is TRBV27 and J is TRBJ1-4, with TRBD1 as a possible D gene (6 bases). The CDR3 is 14 amino acids. V shed 5 bases and J shed 7 bases, with 14 bases lying between them. Germline CDR1 and CDR2: MNHEY and SMNVEV (reference sequence). In nucleotides, the CDR3 is TGTGCCAGCAGTCCATGGGGGGGGCCTGAAAAACTGTTTTTT. This encodes CASSPWGGPEKLFF.

The chain carries TRBV3-1 and TRBJ2-3; D gene uncertain. CDR3 length: 15 amino acids. V lost 4 bases and J 5 bases, leaving 16 bases between the germline ends. Germline assignment: CDR1 LGHDT and CDR2 YNNKEL (reference sequence). CDR3 in DNA: TGTGCCAGCAGCCCCCCTTCGGTCAACTTAGATACGCAGTATTTT. The encoded protein is CASSPPSVNLDTQYF.

This clonotype turned up a few times. The chain couples TRBV20-1 to TRBJ2-2; D unclear. This CDR3 is built from 13 residues. Germline V gives CDR1 DFQATT, CDR2 SNEGSKA (reference sequence). The germline V and J ends were trimmed by 2 bases and 3 bases, with 7 bases remaining between them. For the CDR3, the DNA is TGCAGTGCTAGAACATCGCACACCGGGGAGCTGTTTTTT. Its translation: CSARTSHTGELFF.

The rearrangement joins TRBV19 to TRBJ1-1; D might be TRBD1 (5 bases). V dropped 7 bases and J dropped 3 bases, with 15 bases sitting between them. The germline V gene encodes CDR1 LNHDA and CDR2 SQIVND (reference sequence). CDR3 length: 14 residues. The CDR3 is CASTDQGPHTEAFF. The CDR3 nucleotides read TGTGCCAGTACCGACCAGGGACCCCACACTGAAGCTTTCTTT.

This clonotype has more than one count but fewer than ten. V is TRBV5-1 and J is TRBJ1-2; D possibly corresponds to TRBD1 (5 bases). Trimming stripped 4 bases from V and 8 bases from J, with 12 bases between. The CDR3 covers 12 residues. CDR1 and CDR2 (germline): SGHRS, YFSETQ. CDR3 DNA: TGCGCCAGCAGCGCCCAGGGTTGGGGCTACACCTTC. This encodes CASSAQGWGYTF.

The gene calls are TRBV7-8 and TRBJ2-3, with 9 bases matching TRBD1. Germline CDR1 is SGHVS and CDR2 is FQNEAQ. With V trimmed by 0 bases and J by 5 bases, 12 bases remained unmatched. The CDR3 is 18 amino acids. Here the CDR3 reads CASSLARAPQGAGDTQYF. CDR3 nucleotides: TGTGCCAGCAGCTTAGCGCGAGCCCCACAGGGGGCCGGAGATACGCAGTATTTT.

This clonotype appeared a few times. The CDR3 sequence is CASSQEGLAGYNEQFF. The CDR3 coding sequence is TGTGCCAGCAGCCAGGAAGGACTAGCGGGGTACAATGAGCAGTTCTTC. V gene TRBV3-1 combines with J gene TRBJ2-1; the match to TRBD2 covers 12 bases. The CDR3 contains 16 residues. V was pared by 3 bases and J by 4 bases, with 4 bases of the junction left unmatched. Germline values: CDR1 LGHDT, CDR2 YNNKEL (reference sequence).

There are many counts of this clonotype. The chain has TRBV4-3 and TRBJ2-3; 12 bases line up with TRBD1. Germline V gives CDR1 LGHNA, CDR2 YSLEER. CDR3 length: 16 residues. Germline trimming cut 1 base from V and 5 bases from J; bases unmatched to any gene: 4. Written as DNA, the CDR3 is TGCGCCAGCAGCCAAGTGGGGACAGGGGGCCTAGATACGCAGTATTTT. It is translated as CASSQVGTGGLDTQYF.

This clonotype was counted many times. The rearrangement uses TRBV9 and TRBJ1-3; tentative D call: TRBD1 (6 bases). V shed 2 bases and J shed 4 bases, with 10 bases lying between them. CDR1 and CDR2 (germline): SGDLS, YYNGEE. This CDR3 spans 14 amino acids. The CDR3 here is CASSVAGTGNTIYF. Here the CDR3 DNA reads TGTGCCAGCAGCGTGGCAGGGACAGGAAACACCATATATTTT.

This clonotype has a handful of counts. A read error may produce the germline difference seen at one junction end. The chain has TRBV2 and TRBJ2-2; D might be TRBD2 (5 bases). The length of the CDR3 is 18 residues. The germline V gene has CDR1 SNHLY and CDR2 FYNNEI. The CDR3 loop reads CAISFPDGLTANTGELFF. The CDR3 nucleotides are TGTGCCATCAGTTTCCCAGACGGACTCACCGCGAACACCGGGGAGCTGTTTTTT. Full variable domain (rest looked up from reference TRBV2 and TRBJ2-2): EPEVTQTPSHQVTQMGQEVILRCVPISNHLYFYWYRQILGQKVEFLVSFYNNEISEKSEIFDDQFSVERPDGSNFTLKIRSTKLEDSAMYFCAISFPDGLTANTGELFFGEGSRLTVL.

This clonotype was seen more than once but under ten times. The chain uses TRBV7-2 and TRBJ2-2; D gene ambiguous. Germline V gene lookup returns CDR1 SGHTA and CDR2 FQGNSA. The CDR3 is made up of 12 amino acids. Trimming took 9 bases from V and 3 from J, leaving 8 bases between them. The CDR3 region is CASYRDTGELFF. Written as DNA, the CDR3 is TGTGCCAGTTACCGGGACACCGGGGAGCTGTTTTTT. Full variable domain (missing parts from reference TRBV7-2 and TRBJ2-2): GAGVSQSPSNKVTEKGKDVELRCDPISGHTALYWYRQSLGQGLEFLIYFQGNSAPDKSGLPSDRFSAERTGGSVSTLTIQRTQQEDSAVYLCASYRDTGELFFGEGSRLTVL.

The J gene is TRBJ2-1, the V gene TRBV7-3; a weak D match, TRBD2 (7 bases). Germline V gene lookup returns CDR1 SGHTA and CDR2 FQGTGA. V dropped 4 bases and J dropped 15 bases, with 19 bases sitting between them. There are 13 residues in the CDR3. As DNA, the CDR3 is TGTGCCAGCAGCTCCCAGCTGGGGGGGGCCCTGTTCTTC. Its translation: CASSSQLGGALFF.

This clonotype was recorded many times. The chain carries TRBV7-2 and TRBJ2-1; weak D call: TRBD1 (5 bases). Germline V gene data show CDR1 as SGHTA and CDR2 as FQGNSA. The CDR3 length is 14 residues. V was cut by 2 bases and J by 5 bases, with 10 bases left in between. In DNA form, the CDR3 reads TGTGCCAGCAGCTTATTATACAGGAACAATGAGCAGTTCTTC. It specifies CASSLLYRNNEQFF. The variable domain in full, with the rest retrieved from reference TRBV7-2 and TRBJ2-1, is GAGVSQSPSNKVTEKGKDVELRCDPISGHTALYWYRQSLGQGLEFLIYFQGNSAPDKSGLPSDRFSAERTGGSVSTLTIQRTQQEDSAVYLCASSLLYRNNEQFFGPGTRLTVL.

This clonotype showed up many times. This rearrangement joins TRBV5-6 to TRBJ2-1; maybe TRBD2 (6 bases). This CDR3 region has 15 residues. Trimming pared 4 bases from V and 0 bases from J, leaving 11 bases between. The germline CDR1 and CDR2 sequences are SGHDT and YYEEEE. The CDR3 loop is CASSRAGGSYNEQFF. The CDR3 region has the DNA TGTGCCAGCAGCCGGGCCGGGGGCTCCTACAATGAGCAGTTCTTC.

This clonotype was seen more than once but under ten times. This sequence joins TRBV4-2 and TRBJ2-1; 10 nucleotides line up with TRBD2. The germline V gene encodes CDR1 LGHNA and CDR2 YNFKEQ. The length of the CDR3 is 19 residues. J gave up 6 bases and V 2 bases, and 16 bases lay outside the gene matches. The CDR3 here is CASSQLTLGSGGAVNEQFF. DNA for the CDR3: TGTGCCAGCAGCCAATTAACCTTGGGGAGCGGGGGGGCCGTCAATGAGCAGTTCTTC.